The sample holds one count of the clone carrying this TCR beta chain. The antigen is undetermined. The entry originates in a study of radiotherapy plus CTLA-4 blockade in lung cancer. Findings of the study overall: The best prediction of response reportedly came from early blood T cell clone dynamics, with interferon-beta.

Per germline, CDR1 MGHRA and CDR2 YSYEKL. Deletions cut 1 base from V and 2 bases from J, with 12 bases between. The CDR3 is 15 residues long. Chemo-refractory metastatic non-small-cell lung cancer patients underwent focal radiation alongside CTLA-4 blockade with ipilimumab. Sequencing used immunoSEQ multiplex PCR; TCRdb keeps in-frame clones, though not all of them. The data contain some 48,000 clones, 86% of them seen just once; the ten biggest clones take up roughly 17%. The chain uses TRBV4-1 and TRBJ2-7; weak D call: TRBD2 (7 bases). The sequencing used peripheral blood, collected from a patient treated with radiotherapy plus ipilimumab. This receptor was identified in a human donor with non-small cell lung cancer that progressed on radiotherapy plus ipilimumab. Some clones in this sample may be carry-over from other donors' samples. The DNA for the CDR3 is TGCGCCAGCAGCCAAGCTGAGGGGGGGCCCTACGAGCAGTACTTC. Protein product: CASSQAEGGPYEQYF.